This TCR beta chain was recorded in a study of T cells in Graves' hyperthyroidism and ophthalmopathy. This clonotype was seen a handful of times. The antigen is unknown. TCR beta CDR3 sequences were amplified from RNA transcripts. First-round RT-PCR of the TCR CDR3 relied on the HTBI primer set. TCRdb processed the multiplex PCR reads anew with MiXCR; each CDR3 protein has one entry. This table has fewer than 650,000 distinct CDR3 sequences, approximately 15% appearing once. CDR1 and CDR2 (germline): MNHNS, SASEGT. Trimming stripped 7 bases from V and 1 base from J, with 11 bases between. The CDR3 is 14 amino acids. General study results and limits: In blood, most of the thyroid clonotypes expanded above 0.001 were also present. Prediction of ophthalmopathy progression came a median approximately 6.5 months pre-onset. Using 13 V-J features, a model discriminated ophthalmopathy from stable hyperthyroidism.

Uncontrolled infections, other autoimmune diseases, pregnancy or lactation led to exclusion of patients. Sequencing was carried out using blood. The sequence was collected from a woman aged 25 to 39 with Graves' hyperthyroidism that later progressed to Graves' ophthalmopathy. The chain employs TRBV6-1 and TRBJ1-5, with a tentative D call TRBD1 (5 bases). CDR3 sequence (DNA): TGTGCCAGCAATCGGTGGGGGAGCAATCAGCCCCAGCATTTT. Its protein is CASNRWGSNQPQHF.